The clone carrying this T cell receptor (beta chain) was seen more than once but under ten times. Its antigen is undetermined. The CDR3 runs 13 residues. The germline CDR1 and CDR2 sequences are MNHNS and SASEGT. V was clipped by 3 bases and J by 8 bases, with 13 bases between them. Using its own MiXCR run on the 5' RACE reads, TCRdb lists one record per CDR3 protein. The sample yields 340,000 or so distinct CDR3 sequences, about 15% seen once. These data come from a study of CD8 T cells in ankylosing spondylitis. Study-wide results and caveats: Significant enrichment of disease-linked clones was reported in matched ankylosing spondylitis synovial fluid. CD8+ cells made up the disease-linked clones, which were relatively rare in peripheral blood. There were earlier reports of some motif variants in reactive arthritis synovial fluid and blood. For ankylosing spondylitis blood, a TCR beta motif of about eight highly homologous variants appeared characteristic.

The sequencing input was blood, either unsorted or a sorted T cell fraction (not recorded which). This TCR was sampled from a male donor with ankylosing spondylitis or in good health (not recorded which). V and J are TRBV6-1 and TRBJ1-1, with D maybe TRBD1 (5 bases). The CDR3 sequence is CASSERGNFEAFF. As DNA, the CDR3 is TGTGCCAGCAGTGAGCGGGGCAATTTCGAAGCTTTCTTT.